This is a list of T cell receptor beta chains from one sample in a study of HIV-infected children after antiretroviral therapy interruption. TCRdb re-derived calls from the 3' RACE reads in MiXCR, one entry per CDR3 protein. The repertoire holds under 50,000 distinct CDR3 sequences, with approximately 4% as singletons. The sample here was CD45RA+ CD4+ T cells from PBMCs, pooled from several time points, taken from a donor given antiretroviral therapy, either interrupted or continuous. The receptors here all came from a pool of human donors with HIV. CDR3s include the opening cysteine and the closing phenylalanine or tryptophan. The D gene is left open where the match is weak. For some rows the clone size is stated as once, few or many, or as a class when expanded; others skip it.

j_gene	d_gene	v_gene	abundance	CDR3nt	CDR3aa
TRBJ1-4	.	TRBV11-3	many	TGTGCCAGCAGCTTAGGGATACGAGAAAAACTGTTTTTT	CASSLGIREKLFF
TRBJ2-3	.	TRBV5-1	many	TGCGCCAGCAGCTTGGTCGGGAGCCTATTCACAGATACGCAGTATTTT	CASSLVGSLFTDTQYF
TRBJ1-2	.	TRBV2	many	TGTGCCAGCAGTGATGGGAGGGGCCAAGGGGGCTACACCTTC	CASSDGRGQGGYTF
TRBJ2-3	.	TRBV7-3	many	TGTGCCAGCAGCTTCAAAGGGACAGATACGCAGTATTTT	CASSFKGTDTQYF
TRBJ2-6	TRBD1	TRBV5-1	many	TGCGCCAGCAGCCGCGACAGGGACGGGGCCAACGTCCTGACTTTC	CASSRDRDGANVLTF
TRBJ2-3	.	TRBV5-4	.	TGTGCCAGCAGCTTGGAATCAGCCACAGATACGCAGTATTTT	CASSLESATDTQYF
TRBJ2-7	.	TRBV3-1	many	TGTGCCAGCAGTCAGGGAGGCGAGCAGTACTTC	CASSQGGEQYF
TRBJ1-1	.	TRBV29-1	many	TGCAGCGCTACCCCCGGGGGGACTGAAGCTTTCTTT	CSATPGGTEAFF
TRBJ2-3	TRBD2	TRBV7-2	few	TGTGCCAGCAGCACCAGGACTAGAACAGATACGCAGTATTTT	CASSTRTRTDTQYF
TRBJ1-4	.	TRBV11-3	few	TGTGCCAGCAGCAGATCTGGTGGGGTCTTTACGCCGGGGGCTAATGAAAAACTGTTTTTT	CASSRSGGVFTPGANEKLFF
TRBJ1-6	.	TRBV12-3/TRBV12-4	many	TGTGCCAGCAGTTTACAGATTGGTTCACCCCTCCACTTT	CASSLQIGSPLHF
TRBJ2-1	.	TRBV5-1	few	TGCGCCAGCAGTTTTGACAGCCTTGGTCGGGATGAGCAGTTCTTC	CASSFDSLGRDEQFF
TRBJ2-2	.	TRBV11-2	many	TGTGCCAGCAGATCTGACGGAAACACCGGGGAGCTGTTTTTT	CASRSDGNTGELFF
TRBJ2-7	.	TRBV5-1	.	TGCGCCAGCAGGACCGACAAAGGGGCAGACTACGAGCAGTACTTC	CASRTDKGADYEQYF
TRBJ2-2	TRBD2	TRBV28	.	TGTGCCAGCAGCCGACCGCGGGGGGGCGATGGAATCGGGGAGCTGTTTTTT	CASSRPRGGDGIGELFF
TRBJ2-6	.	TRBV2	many	TGTGCCAGCAGTGAAGTAGGGGCTGGGGCCAACGTCCTGACTTTC	CASSEVGAGANVLTF
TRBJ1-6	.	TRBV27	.	TGTGCCAGCAGTTTGAACATACAGGATAATTCACCCCTCCACTTT	CASSLNIQDNSPLHF
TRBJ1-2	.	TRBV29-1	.	TGCAGCGTTTCCCCGGCGGGGGGCTACACCTTC	CSVSPAGGYTF
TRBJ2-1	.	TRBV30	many	TGTGCCTGGAGTGTCAATAGGGCAAGGTACAATGAGCAGTTCTTC	CAWSVNRARYNEQFF
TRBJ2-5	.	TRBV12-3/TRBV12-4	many	TGTGCCAGCAGTGTCCAAGAGACCCAGTACTTC	CASSVQETQYF
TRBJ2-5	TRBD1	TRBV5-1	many	TGCGCCAGCAGCTCGGACCGGGACAGCCAAGAGACCCAGTACTTC	CASSSDRDSQETQYF
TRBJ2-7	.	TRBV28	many	TGTGCCAGCGCTGATTTAGCGCTTAGCTCCTACGAGCAGTACTTC	CASADLALSSYEQYF
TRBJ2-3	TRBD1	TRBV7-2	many	TGTGCCAGCAGCTTAGGAAAGGGGGCAAACACAGATACGCAGTATTTT	CASSLGKGANTDTQYF
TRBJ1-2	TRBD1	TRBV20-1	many	TGCAGTGCCAGCCCGACAGGGGGCTATGGCTACACCTTC	CSASPTGGYGYTF
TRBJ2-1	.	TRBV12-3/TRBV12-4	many	TGTGCCAGCAGTTTCGAGAGAAATGAGCAGTTCTTC	CASSFERNEQFF
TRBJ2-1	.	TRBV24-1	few	TGTGCCACCAGTGATTTAGCCGGATACAATGAGCAGTTCTTC	CATSDLAGYNEQFF
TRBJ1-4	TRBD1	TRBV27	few	TGTGCCAGCAGTCCCGACAGGGTGTCGGAAAAACTGTTTTTT	CASSPDRVSEKLFF
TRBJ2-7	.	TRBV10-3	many	TGTGCCATCAGCCAGGGGACCGAGCAGTACTTC	CAISQGTEQYF
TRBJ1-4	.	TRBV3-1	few	TGTGCCAGCAGCCAAGGGAGCGAGGGTGAAAAACTGTTTTTT	CASSQGSEGEKLFF
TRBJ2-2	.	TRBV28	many	TGTGCCAGCCCCGGTGGGACCGGGGAGCTGTTTTTT	CASPGGTGELFF
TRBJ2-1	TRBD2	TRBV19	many	TGTGCCAGTAAGGAAGGCGGGGGGAATGAGCAGTTCTTC	CASKEGGGNEQFF
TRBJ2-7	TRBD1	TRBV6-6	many	TGTGCCAGCAGTCCCCGGGAAGGGGGCATATACGAGCAGTACTTC	CASSPREGGIYEQYF
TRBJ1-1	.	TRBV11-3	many	TGTGCCAGCAGCGGGCGGGGCCCTAACACTGAAGCTTTCTTT	CASSGRGPNTEAFF
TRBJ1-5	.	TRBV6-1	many	TGTGCCAGCAGTGAAGCGCACGGTTCCAATCAGCCCCAGCATTTT	CASSEAHGSNQPQHF
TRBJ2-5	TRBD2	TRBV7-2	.	TGTGCCAGCAGCTTAATGACGACTAGCGCGACCCAGTACTTC	CASSLMTTSATQYF
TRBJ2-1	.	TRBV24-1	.	TGTGCCACCAGTGATGCCGGGACAGAGCAGTTCTTC	CATSDAGTEQFF
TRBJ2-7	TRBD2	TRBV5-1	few	TGCGCCAGCAGCTCCCCTTCGGCTAGCGGATACTCCTACGAGCAGTACTTC	CASSSPSASGYSYEQYF
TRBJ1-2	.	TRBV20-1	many	TGCAGTGCTGGGGGGGGGGCCCTTGGCGTGGGAGGCTACACCTTC	CSAGGGALGVGGYTF
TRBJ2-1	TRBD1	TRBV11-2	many	TGTGCCAGCAGCCAACAGGGGGACTCGATTTGGGACAATGAGCAGTTCTTC	CASSQQGDSIWDNEQFF
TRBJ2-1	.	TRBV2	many	TGTGCCAGCAGTGAAGGTAGAAACAATGAGCAGTTCTTC	CASSEGRNNEQFF
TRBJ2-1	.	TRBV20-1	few	TGCAGTGCTAGAAAAATCGGGGGACTCTCCTACAATGAGCAGTTCTTC	CSARKIGGLSYNEQFF
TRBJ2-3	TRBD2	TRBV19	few	TGTGCCAGTAGTATAGACCCGGGAGGAAATACGCAGTATTTT	CASSIDPGGNTQYF
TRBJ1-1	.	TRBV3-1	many	TGTGCCAGCTCCGACTATCCGAACACTGAAGCTTTCTTT	CASSDYPNTEAFF